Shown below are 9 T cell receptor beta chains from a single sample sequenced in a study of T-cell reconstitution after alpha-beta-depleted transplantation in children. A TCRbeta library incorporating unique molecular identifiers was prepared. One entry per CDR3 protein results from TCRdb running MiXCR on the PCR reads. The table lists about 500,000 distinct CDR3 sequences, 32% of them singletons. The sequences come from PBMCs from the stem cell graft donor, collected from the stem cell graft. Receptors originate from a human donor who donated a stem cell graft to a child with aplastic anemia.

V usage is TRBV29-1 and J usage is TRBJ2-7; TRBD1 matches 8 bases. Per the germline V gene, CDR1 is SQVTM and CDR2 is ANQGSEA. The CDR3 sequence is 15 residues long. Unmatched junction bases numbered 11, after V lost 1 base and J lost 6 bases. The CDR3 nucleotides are TGCAGCGTTGAAGTCGAGGACAGGGAAACGGGCGAGCAGTACTTC. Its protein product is CSVEVEDRETGEQYF.

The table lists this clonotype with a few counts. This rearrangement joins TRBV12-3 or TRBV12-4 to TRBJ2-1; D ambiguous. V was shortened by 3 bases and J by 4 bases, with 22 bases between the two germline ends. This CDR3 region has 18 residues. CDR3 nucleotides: TGTGCCAGCAGTTTCGGCATGGTATCCGGTTTCCTATACAATGAGCAGTTCTTC. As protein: CASSFGMVSGFLYNEQFF.

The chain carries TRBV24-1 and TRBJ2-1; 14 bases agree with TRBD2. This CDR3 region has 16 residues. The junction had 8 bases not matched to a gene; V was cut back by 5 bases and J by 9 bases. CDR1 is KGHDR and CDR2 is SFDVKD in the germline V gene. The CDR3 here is CATSVGTSGRWSEQFF. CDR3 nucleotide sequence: TGTGCCACCAGTGTCGGGACTAGCGGGAGATGGAGTGAGCAGTTCTTC.

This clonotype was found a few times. The CDR3, as DNA: TGTGCCAGCAGTCTTCTAGCGGGTCCCTACGAGCAGTACGTC. Translated, it gives CASSLLAGPYEQYV. V is TRBV6-2 or TRBV6-3 and J is TRBJ2-7; 8 bases align to TRBD2. The germline gives CDR1 MNHEY, CDR2 SVGEGT. The CDR3 spans 14 residues. The J segment lost 2 bases and the V segment lost 5 bases, leaving 5 bases of the junction unmatched.

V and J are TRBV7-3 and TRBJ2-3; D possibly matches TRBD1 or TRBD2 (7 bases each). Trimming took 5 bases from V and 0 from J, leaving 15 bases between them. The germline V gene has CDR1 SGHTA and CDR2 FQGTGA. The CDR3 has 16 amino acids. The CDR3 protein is CASSPRGGASTDTQYF. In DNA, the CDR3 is TGTGCCAGCAGCCCCAGGGGGGGCGCAAGCACAGATACGCAGTATTTT.

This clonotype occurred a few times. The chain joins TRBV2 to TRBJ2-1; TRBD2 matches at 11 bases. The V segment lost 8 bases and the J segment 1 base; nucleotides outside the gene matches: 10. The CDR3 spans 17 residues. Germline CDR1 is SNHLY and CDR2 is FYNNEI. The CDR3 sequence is CASGPGLADGSYNEQFF. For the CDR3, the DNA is TGTGCCAGCGGTCCGGGACTAGCGGATGGATCCTACAATGAGCAGTTCTTC.

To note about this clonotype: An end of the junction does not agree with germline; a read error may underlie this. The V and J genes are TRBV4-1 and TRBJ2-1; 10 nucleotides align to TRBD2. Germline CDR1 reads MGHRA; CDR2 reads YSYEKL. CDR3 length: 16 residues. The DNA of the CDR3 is TGCGCCAGCAGCCAGTGGACTAGCGGTGGCCCAAATGATCAGTTCTTC. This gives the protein CASSQWTSGGPNDQFF.

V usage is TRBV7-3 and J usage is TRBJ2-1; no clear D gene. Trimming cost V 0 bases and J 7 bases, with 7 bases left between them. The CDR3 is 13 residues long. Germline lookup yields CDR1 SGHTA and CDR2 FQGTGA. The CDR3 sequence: CASSLTEGNEQFF. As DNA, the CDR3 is TGTGCCAGCAGCTTAACAGAAGGGAATGAGCAGTTCTTC.

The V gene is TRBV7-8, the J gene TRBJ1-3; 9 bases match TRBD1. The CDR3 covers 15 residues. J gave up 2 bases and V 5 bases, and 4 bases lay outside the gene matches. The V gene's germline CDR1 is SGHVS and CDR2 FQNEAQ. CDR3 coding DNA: TGTGCCAGCAGCCCTCGACAGGGGGCTGGAAACACCATATATTTT. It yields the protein CASSPRQGAGNTIYF.